The rows below give T cell receptor beta chains drawn from one sample of a study of OX40 agonist ivuxolimab in advanced cancers. Using immunoSEQ multiplex PCR, the repertoire was profiled, and TCRdb retains in-frame clones only, with some absent. The sample consists of 35,000 to 45,000 clones, approximately 90% of them appearing once. The sequenced sample was CD4+ or CD8+ T cells sorted from blood, obtained in a trial of the OX40 agonist ivuxolimab. These receptors were obtained from an adult with an advanced solid tumor such as melanoma, head and neck, liver or kidney cancer. The conserved cysteine and the conserved F or W are not part of the CDR3 here. Each record gives: D gene, J gene, V gene, CDR3 length, CDR3 protein. D genes are given only for firm matches.

D: NA
J: TRBJ2-7
V: TRBV29-1
length: 11
CDR3: SVDEQGNHEQY

D: TRBD1
J: TRBJ1-4
V: TRBV6-1
length: 14
CDR3: ASSEGRNRGIEKLF

D: TRBD2
J: TRBJ2-3
V: TRBV28
length: 16
CDR3: ASSRTSGGPVVSDTQY

D: NA
J: TRBJ1-5
V: TRBV15
length: 14
CDR3: ATSRDGVGGEQPQH

D: TRBD1
J: TRBJ1-5
V: TRBV28
length: 14
CDR3: ASSSPLGQGNQPQH

D: NA
J: TRBJ2-1
V: TRBV19
length: 11
CDR3: ASSITGRVEQF

D: NA
J: TRBJ1-2
V: TRBV6-6
length: 13
CDR3: ASSPRGDGVYGYT

D: NA
J: TRBJ2-5
V: TRBV19
length: 9
CDR3: ASSMGGTQY

D: NA
J: TRBJ1-1
V: TRBV13
length: 12
CDR3: ASSFGTPWTEAF

D: TRBD2
J: TRBJ2-1
V: TRBV28
length: 10
CDR3: ASRTAGGRRF

D: TRBD1
J: TRBJ1-2
V: TRBV18
length: 12
CDR3: ASSPDRQNYGYT

D: NA
J: TRBJ2-3
V: TRBV10-2
length: 13
CDR3: AGSGDSGGGDTQY

D: NA
J: TRBJ2-3
V: TRBV7-2
length: 13
CDR3: ASSVSYTSTDTQY

D: NA
J: TRBJ1-5
V: TRBV7-2
length: 12
CDR3: ASSLRGYNQPQH

D: TRBD2
J: TRBJ2-3
V: TRBV30
length: 13
CDR3: AWSLSGGGTDTQY

D: NA
J: TRBJ1-1
V: TRBV11-2
length: 12
CDR3: ASSLNPGRTEAF

D: NA
J: TRBJ1-3
V: TRBV5-4
length: 12
CDR3: ASSSGIIGNTIY

D: NA
J: TRBJ2-3
V: TRBV11-2
length: 14
CDR3: ASSLEVSGNTDTQY

D: NA
J: TRBJ1-1
V: TRBV6-6
length: 13
CDR3: ASSYFQGPDTEAF

D: TRBD2
J: TRBJ2-1
V: TRBV7-8
length: 15
CDR3: ASSSGTSGTPYNEQF

D: NA
J: TRBJ1-6
V: TRBV4-3
length: 12
CDR3: ASSQEVGDSPLH

D: TRBD1
J: TRBJ1-5
V: TRBV19
length: 17
CDR3: ASSMFGQGAVGGNQPQH

D: TRBD1
J: TRBJ1-5
V: TRBV7-2
length: 14
CDR3: ASSSSGTGYNQPQH

D: TRBD1
J: TRBJ1-2
V: TRBV2
length: 13
CDR3: ASSEREGGVGGYT

D: TRBD2
J: TRBJ2-1
V: TRBV6-4
length: 11
CDR3: ASSDSGEGEQF

D: TRBD1
J: TRBJ1-5
V: TRBV9
length: 14
CDR3: ASSVARTGVYQPQH

D: NA
J: TRBJ1-5
V: TRBV10-2
length: 15
CDR3: ASSDLTPGASNQPQH

D: NA
J: TRBJ2-1
V: TRBV2
length: 9
CDR3: ASSATPRQF

D: TRBD1
J: TRBJ2-7
V: TRBV6-1
length: 13
CDR3: ASSEAEQGASVQY

D: NA
J: TRBJ2-3
V: TRBV5-1
length: 12
CDR3: ASRIGPATDTQY

D: TRBD2
J: TRBJ2-5
V: TRBV28
length: 14
CDR3: ASSLFTSGRPLTQY